The clone carrying this T cell receptor (beta chain) is medium-sized by frequency. What it binds is not known. This sample is drawn from a study of CXCR3-negative and CXCR3-positive naive CD8 T cells. Study findings and constraints: The study found CXCR3 expression partially decreased after cryopreservation and ran most assays on fresh PBMCs. Naive subsets displayed similar surface CD5, and TCR strength was inferred from TRB CDR3 properties. Memory cells showed distinct TRBV-TRBJ patterns, while the two naive subsets matched. CXCR3-negative naive cells had less hydrophobic TRB CDR3s than did CXCR3-positive naive cells.

Germline values: CDR1 SQVTM, CDR2 ANQGSEA. The CDR3 has 13 residues. Through 5' RACE with UMI labels, the TRB cDNA libraries were prepared. TCRdb reprocessed the 5' RACE reads and reports one entry per CDR3 protein, with no DNA. This repertoire includes under 9,000 distinct CDR3 sequences. The receptor's source is a human donor in good health. Some clones in this sample may be carry-over from other donors' samples. The material sequenced was naive CXCR3- CD8+ T cells from blood. Subset noted: CD45RO-CCR7+CD27+CD95- naive CD8+ T cells lacking CXCR3 (TNR3-). J is TRBJ2-7 and V is TRBV29-1; TCRdb lists TRBD1, though no DNA is available to test this call. CDR3 sequence: CSVTGQGSYEQYF.